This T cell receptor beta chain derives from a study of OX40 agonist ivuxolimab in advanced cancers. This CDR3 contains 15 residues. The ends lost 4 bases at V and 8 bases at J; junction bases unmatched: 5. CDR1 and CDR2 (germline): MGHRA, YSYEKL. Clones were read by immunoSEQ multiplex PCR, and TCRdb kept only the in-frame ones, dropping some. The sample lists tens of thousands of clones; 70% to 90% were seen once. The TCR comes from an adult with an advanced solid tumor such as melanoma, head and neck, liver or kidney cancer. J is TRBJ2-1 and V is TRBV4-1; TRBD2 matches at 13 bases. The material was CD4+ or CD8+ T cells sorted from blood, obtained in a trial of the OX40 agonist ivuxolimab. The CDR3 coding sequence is TGCGCCAGCAGCCCGGGGACTAGCGGGATGTATGAGCAGTTCTTC. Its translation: CASSPGTSGMYEQFF.